These 24 T cell receptor beta chains came from one sample sequenced in a study of T cells after yellow fever vaccination. TCRdb used MiXCR to reprocess the 5' RACE reads, holding one entry per CDR3 protein. The table shows a few hundred thousand distinct CDR3 sequences, with roughly 8.4% occurring only once. Here the sequenced sample was PBMCs, taken around 45 days after the first yellow fever vaccination. Every receptor here comes from a man aged 18-30 years who received the YFV17D yellow fever vaccine.

The chain carries TRBV6-2 or TRBV6-3 and TRBJ2-1; 11 positions agree with TRBD1. This CDR3 spans 14 amino acids. The V segment lost 6 bases and the J segment 2 bases; nucleotides outside the gene matches: 0. The germline gives CDR1 MNHEY, CDR2 SVGEGT. CDR3 protein: CASRGQGAYNEQFF. DNA for the CDR3: TGTGCCAGCAGGGGACAGGGGGCCTACAATGAGCAGTTCTTC.

This clonotype was picked up a small number of times. The V and J genes are TRBV20-1 and TRBJ2-7, with 10 bases identical to TRBD1. CDR1 and CDR2 from the germline V gene are DFQATT and SNEGSKA (reference sequence). V was clipped by 5 bases and J by 7 bases; unmatched bases: 8. This CDR3 spans 13 amino acids. The CDR3 spells CSAPDRGQEEQYF. The CDR3 coding sequence is TGCAGTGCTCCTGACAGGGGGCAAGAGGAGCAGTACTTC.

This clonotype was found many times. The chain couples TRBV12-3 or TRBV12-4 to TRBJ1-2; TRBD1 is a possible D gene (6 bases). V lost 3 bases, J lost 1 base, and 15 bases lay in between. The CDR3 totals 16 residues. The CDR3 is CASSFPDRTLNYGYTF. Written as DNA, the CDR3 is TGTGCCAGCAGTTTCCCAGACAGGACCCTTAACTATGGCTACACCTTC.

The chain uses TRBV3-1 and TRBJ2-5; D might be TRBD1 or TRBD2, each matching 5 bases. CDR3 size: 16 residues. V was shortened by 2 bases and J by 7 bases, with 20 bases between the two germline ends. The V gene's germline CDR1 is LGHDT and CDR2 YNNKEL (reference sequence). The CDR3 region is CASSQMASGAVSTQYF. For the CDR3, the DNA is TGTGCCAGCAGCCAAATGGCTTCCGGGGCCGTTTCGACCCAGTACTTC.

In this sample, this clonotype turned up a few times. The junction departs from germline at one end; a sequencing error may be responsible. The V call is TRBV20-1, the J call TRBJ1-2, with D tentatively TRBD1 (6 bases). The length of the CDR3 is 14 residues. The germline gives CDR1 DFQATT, CDR2 SNEGSKA (reference sequence). The CDR3: CSAPDGGPGDTLPF. The CDR3 nucleotides read TGCAGTGCCCCAGATGGGGGGCCCGGGGACACTCTCCCCTTC.

In this sample, this clonotype turned up a few times. The chain combines TRBV19 with TRBJ1-2; TRBD1 matches at 12 bases. The J segment lost 5 bases and the V segment lost 4 bases, leaving 8 bases of the junction unmatched. Looked up from germline, CDR1 is LNHDA and CDR2 is SQIVND (reference sequence). The CDR3 is 16 amino acids. The CDR3 DNA follows: TGTGCCAGTAGTACCGGGACAGGGGGCAGTCTGTATGGCTACACCTTC. The encoded protein is CASSTGTGGSLYGYTF. The full variable domain, rest sourced from reference TRBV19 and TRBJ1-2, is DGGITQSPKYLFRKEGQNVTLSCEQNLNHDAMYWYRQDPGQGLRLIYYSQIVNDFQKGDIAEGYSVSREKKESFPLTVTSAQKNPTAFYLCASSTGTGGSLYGYTFGSGTRLTVV.

The chain combines TRBV20-1 with TRBJ2-7, with D hard to call. Trimming pared 3 bases from V and 3 bases from J, leaving 15 bases between. CDR1 and CDR2 (germline): DFQATT, SNEGSKA (reference sequence). The CDR3 is 14 amino acids. As DNA, the CDR3 is TGCAGTGCTAGGAGAAGGGCTTTTCTCTACGAGCAGTACTTC. This codes for CSARRRAFLYEQYF.

This clonotype was seen at least ten times. The genes are TRBV9 and TRBJ2-7; TRBD1 might be the D (6 bases). CDR3 length: 15 residues. Trimming pared 0 bases from V and 2 bases from J, leaving 12 bases between. CDR1 SGDLS and CDR2 YYNGEE come from the germline V gene. This CDR3 is CASSVGGGPTYEQYF. The DNA for the CDR3 is TGTGCCAGCAGCGTAGGAGGGGGACCGACCTACGAGCAGTACTTC.

The chain recombines TRBV4-2 with TRBJ2-6, with a possible D match to TRBD2 (7 bases). The V gene's germline CDR1 is LGHNA and CDR2 YNFKEQ. V was pared by 5 bases and J by 2 bases, with 13 bases between. The CDR3 has 16 amino acids. CDR3: CASSDVGGPGANVLTF. The CDR3, as DNA: TGTGCCAGCAGCGATGTGGGGGGGCCTGGGGCCAACGTCCTGACTTTC.

This clonotype was counted a few times. V and J are TRBV5-1 and TRBJ2-7, with a weak D call TRBD1 (6 bases). The germline V gene encodes CDR1 SGHRS and CDR2 YFSETQ. The V end was cut by 1 base, the J end by 3 bases, with 8 bases between. CDR3 length: 13 residues. CDR3 protein: CASSLTRGYEQYF. Here the CDR3 DNA reads TGCGCCAGCAGCTTGACCAGGGGCTACGAGCAGTACTTC.

This clonotype was seen at least ten times. This sequence joins TRBV7-9 and TRBJ1-1; D is undetermined. The germline gives CDR1 SEHNR, CDR2 FQNEAQ (reference sequence). The CDR3 spans 12 residues. V lost 7 bases, J lost 5 bases, and 11 bases lay in between. The CDR3 sequence is CASNLGGTEAFF. In nucleotides, the CDR3 is TGTGCCAGCAACTTGGGTGGGACTGAAGCTTTCTTT.

This clonotype was counted a few times. The CDR3 sequence is CASSWTSGTLWTQYF. CDR3 nucleotides: TGCGCCAGCAGCTGGACTAGCGGGACCTTGTGGACCCAGTACTTC. V gene TRBV5-1 combines with J gene TRBJ2-5; 12 bases match TRBD2. Looked up from germline, CDR1 is SGHRS and CDR2 is YFSETQ. The CDR3 length is 15 residues. With 3 bases clipped from V and 7 bases from J, the junction kept 7 bases outside the gene matches.

V usage is TRBV19 and J usage is TRBJ2-1, with TRBD2 as a possible D gene (5 bases). There are 13 residues in the CDR3. V shed 3 bases and J shed 9 bases, with 12 bases lying between them. Germline V gene sequence: CDR1 LNHDA, CDR2 SQIVND (reference sequence). The CDR3 DNA reads TGTGCCAGTAGTATGCTAGGCGAGGGTGAGCAGTTCTTC. Residues: CASSMLGEGEQFF.

The chain joins TRBV6-5 to TRBJ1-6, with D hard to call. V gave up 5 bases and J gave up 0 bases, with 14 bases separating them. This CDR3 has 17 residues. The V gene's germline CDR1 is MNHEY and CDR2 SVGAGI. Here the CDR3 DNA reads TGTGCCAGCAGTGTATCGACGGGCAGCTCCTATAATTCACCCCTCCACTTT. Translated: CASSVSTGSSYNSPLHF.

There are many counts of this clonotype. The rearrangement joins TRBV5-1 to TRBJ2-5; 8 nucleotides match TRBD2. Germline V gene lookup returns CDR1 SGHRS and CDR2 YFSETQ. V was pared by 3 bases and J by 5 bases, with 15 bases of the junction left unmatched. The CDR3 is made up of 17 amino acids. CDR3 region: CASSSDGGAGDRETQYF. CDR3 sequence (DNA): TGCGCCAGCAGCTCGGATGGGGGAGCGGGAGATCGGGAGACCCAGTACTTC. Looking up the rest from reference TRBV5-1 and TRBJ2-5 gives the full variable domain: KAGVTQTPRYLIKTRGQQVTLSCSPISGHRSVSWYQQTPGQGLQFLFEYFSETQRNKGNFPGRFSGRQFSNSRSEMNVSTLELGDSALYLCASSSDGGAGDRETQYFGPGTRLLVL.

This clonotype was counted between two and nine times. This sequence joins TRBV5-1 and TRBJ2-3, with a possible D match to TRBD2 (6 bases). The CDR3 spans 14 residues. The V and J ends lost 6 bases and 2 bases respectively, with 13 bases between them. Germline CDR1 reads SGHRS; CDR2 reads YFSETQ. Here the CDR3 reads CASTLSGTTDTQYF. The CDR3, as DNA: TGCGCCAGCACCCTTAGCGGAACCACAGATACGCAGTATTTT.

There are a few counts of this clonotype. The genes are TRBV29-1 and TRBJ1-2; D gene unclear. There are 12 residues in the CDR3. The ends were cut back, 6 bases at V and 6 bases at J, with 14 bases in the middle. Germline V gene data show CDR1 as SQVTM and CDR2 as ANQGSEA. CDR3 loop: CSVASLVHGYTF. The CDR3, as DNA: TGCAGCGTCGCCTCACTGGTCCATGGCTACACCTTC.

This clonotype was detected a few times. The V and J genes are TRBV7-9 and TRBJ2-1; 8 bases are a match to TRBD2. The CDR3 has 16 residues. CDR1 and CDR2 (germline): SEHNR, FQNEAQ (reference sequence). V dropped 5 bases and J dropped 2; count of bases not matched to a gene: 8. In DNA form, the CDR3 reads TGTGCCAGCAGCCCCGCGCGGGGGGACACCTACAATGAGCAGTTCTTC. Its translation is CASSPARGDTYNEQFF.

This clonotype was seen more than once but under ten times. The gene calls are TRBV5-1 and TRBJ2-5; D unresolved. Trimming removed 2 bases from V and 5 bases from J, with 10 bases in between. CDR1 and CDR2 (germline): SGHRS, YFSETQ. The CDR3 length is 13 residues. CDR3 bases: TGCGCCAGCAGCTTACAACTCGGGGAGACCCAGTACTTC. Translating gives CASSLQLGETQYF.

This clonotype was recorded many times. The chain couples TRBV7-9 to TRBJ2-2, with a possible D match to TRBD2 (5 bases). Germline CDR1 is SEHNR and CDR2 is FQNEAQ (reference sequence). The CDR3 is 16 residues long. V dropped 2 bases and J dropped 6 bases, with 16 bases sitting between them. The CDR3, as DNA: TGTGCCAGCAGCTTATTTGGCCTAAGAGGGTCCGGGGAGCTGTTTTTT. Translated, it gives CASSLFGLRGSGELFF.

This clonotype was recorded at least ten times. The rearrangement uses TRBV7-9 and TRBJ1-6; 9 bases line up with TRBD1. The CDR3 is 15 amino acids. Trimming at V came to 5 bases and at J to 6 bases, leaving 5 bases not matched to a gene. Germline V gene lookup returns CDR1 SEHNR and CDR2 FQNEAQ (reference sequence). CDR3 sequence reads: CASSLRDRANSPLHF. CDR3 nucleotides: TGTGCCAGCAGCCTCCGGGACAGGGCTAATTCACCCCTCCACTTT.

In its sample, this clonotype was seen a few times. This chain uses TRBV11-2 with TRBJ2-3; 8 bases match TRBD2. Germline CDR1 is SGHAT and CDR2 is FQNNGV. The CDR3 has 15 residues. Trimming cost V 1 base and J 2 bases; bases outside gene matches: 2. This CDR3 reads CASSLGRGATDTQYF. CDR3 sequence (DNA): TGTGCCAGCAGCTTAGGGCGGGGGGCCACAGATACGCAGTATTTT.

This clonotype was recorded at least ten times. The gene calls are TRBV5-6 and TRBJ1-2; 8 bases line up with TRBD1. Per the germline V gene, CDR1 is SGHDT and CDR2 is YYEEEE. V dropped 5 bases and J dropped 5; count of bases not matched to a gene: 5. This CDR3 is 13 amino acids long. The CDR3, as DNA: TGTGCCAGCAGTTCCAGGGGGCTTTATGGCTACACCTTC. Translated, it gives CASSSRGLYGYTF.

This chain connects TRBV7-2 to TRBJ1-2, with a weak D call TRBD1 (6 bases). CDR1 SGHTA and CDR2 FQGNSA come from the germline V gene. V shed 0 bases and J shed 2 bases, with 16 bases lying between them. The CDR3 has 17 amino acids. CDR3 residues: CASSLAYRVKGNYGYTF. The CDR3 DNA is TGTGCCAGCAGCTTAGCGTACAGGGTTAAGGGGAACTATGGCTACACCTTC.